The 8 T cell receptor beta chains below all came from one sample that was sequenced in a study of regulatory T cells in long-lasting Graves disease. Library construction for TCR beta used iRepertoire HTBI primers and Arm-PCR of CDR3 regions. One entry per CDR3 protein, called by TCRdb with MiXCR from the multiplex PCR reads. The sample lists about 310,000 distinct CDR3 sequences, about a sixth occurring once. Time point given: newly diagnosed GD, antithyroid drugs for less than 3 months. From RNA extracted from PBMCs, the TCR library was made. The sequenced sample was peripheral blood mononuclear cells (PBMCs), obtained at new diagnosis, from a patient treated with antithyroid drugs. The receptors were gathered from a female donor with Graves disease.

This clonotype was found many times. The chain combines TRBV18 with TRBJ2-4; TRBD1 is a possible D gene (5 bases). Germline loops: CDR1 KGHSH, CDR2 LQKENI. The V gene lost 6 bases and the J gene lost 2 bases, with 17 bases spanning the gap. CDR3 length: 16 amino acids. The chain's CDR3 is CASSPSGRASKNIQYF. CDR3 bases: TGTGCCAGCTCTCCCTCGGGCAGGGCATCCAAAAACATTCAGTACTTC. Filled out from reference TRBV18 and TRBJ2-4, the complete variable domain reads NAGVMQNPRHLVRRRGQEARLRCSPMKGHSHVYWYRQLPEEGLKFMVYLQKENIIDESGMPKERFSAEFPKEGPSILRIQQVVRGDSAAYFCASSPSGRASKNIQYFGAGTRLSVL.

This chain joins TRBV7-9 and TRBJ1-5; weak D call: TRBD1 (5 bases). Per germline, CDR1 SEHNR and CDR2 FQNEAQ (reference sequence). V lost 6 bases and J lost 1, with 13 bases in between. CDR3 length: 15 amino acids. The CDR3: CASSQAGSSNQPQHF. The CDR3 coding sequence is TGTGCCAGCAGTCAAGCAGGGTCGAGCAATCAGCCCCAGCATTTT.

In this sample, this clonotype turned up a few times. An end of the junction differs from the germline gene, which may be a read error. V gene TRBV24-1 combines with J gene TRBJ2-1; D is perhaps TRBD1 (7 bases). The CDR3 length is 15 residues. CDR1 and CDR2 (germline): KGHDR, SFDVKD. The CDR3 bases are TGTGCCACCAGTGATTCAGGGGGGCCCTACAATGAGCGGTTCTTC. It specifies CATSDSGGPYNERFF.

In its sample, this clonotype was seen many times. Mismatch with germline at one junction end may stem from a read error. Written as DNA, the CDR3 is TGCGCCAGCAGCCAAGAAGGGGGATCTAATGAAAAACTGTTTTTT. Its protein product is CASSQEGGSNEKLFF. This rearrangement joins TRBV7-2 to TRBJ1-4; D possibly corresponds to TRBD1 (6 bases). Looked up from germline, CDR1 is SGHTA and CDR2 is FQGNSA. The CDR3 sequence is 15 residues long.

This clonotype was recorded at least ten times. V gene TRBV7-9 combines with J gene TRBJ2-1; 14 nucleotides align to TRBD2. The CDR3 sequence is 18 residues long. V was pared by 5 bases and J by 0 bases, with 6 bases of the junction left unmatched. Per germline, CDR1 SEHNR and CDR2 FQNEAQ (reference sequence). CDR3: CASSATSGRASSYNEQFF. The DNA for the CDR3 is TGTGCCAGCAGCGCGACTAGCGGGAGGGCCAGCTCCTACAATGAGCAGTTCTTC.

This chain connects TRBV28 to TRBJ2-1, with D possibly being TRBD1 (5 bases). Germline CDR1 and CDR2: MDHEN and SYDVKM. The CDR3 length is 16 residues. Trimming pared 10 bases from V and 3 bases from J, leaving 22 bases between. This chain's CDR3 is CATRPRTTRDYNEQFF. The DNA for the CDR3 is TGTGCCACGCGACCGAGGACAACAAGGGACTACAATGAGCAGTTCTTC.

Notes on this clonotype: A much more abundant neighbour one base away suggests this may be a read error. The rearrangement uses TRBV27 and TRBJ2-3, with D unclear. The V gene lost 5 bases and the J gene lost 2 bases, with 11 bases spanning the gap. The CDR3 runs to 14 residues. Per the germline V gene, CDR1 is MNHEY and CDR2 is SMNVEV (reference sequence). DNA of the CDR3: TGTGCCAGCAGTGGGATACAGCACACAGATACGCAGTATTTT. Its protein product is CASSGIQHTDTQYF.

This clonotype was seen more than once but under ten times. At one of its ends the junction is not consistent with the germline gene, which may arise from a read error. The rearrangement links TRBV5-4 to TRBJ2-1; 7 bases are shared with TRBD2. This CDR3 region has 15 residues. From germline, CDR1 is SGHNT and CDR2 YYREEE (reference sequence). CDR3 sequence: CASTLGGSSYNEQFF. The CDR3 nucleotides read TGTGCCAGCACCTTGGGGGGGAGCTCCTACAATGAGCAGTTCTTC.